The 30 T cell receptor beta chains reported below all come from one sample, sequenced in a study of tumor and adjacent non-tumor tissue in lung cancer. TCRbeta libraries were built with three rounds of nested PCR, modified from ARM-PCR. TCRdb re-called the multiplex PCR reads with MiXCR, one entry per CDR3 protein. The repertoire has 75,000 to 80,000 distinct CDR3 sequences, over 75% of them found once; the top ten carry 13%. No cell sorting was done before RNA was extracted from the tissue. Sequencing was performed on lung tumor tissue. Receptors were obtained from a woman aged 45-65 years with non-small cell lung cancer.

This chain links TRBV20-1 with TRBJ2-3; D is ambiguous. Trimming took 7 bases from V and 0 from J, leaving 11 bases between them. CDR3 size: 13 residues. Germline V CDR1 and CDR2: DFQATT, SNEGSKA (reference sequence). The DNA of the CDR3 is TGCAGTGAAGATACCCGAAGCACAGATACGCAGTATTTT. Translation gives CSEDTRSTDTQYF.

Concerning this clonotype: A read error is likely, as this CDR3 ends without the conserved phenylalanine or tryptophan. The genes are TRBV29-1 and TRBJ1-2; D is uncertain. CDR3 size: 12 residues. Germline CDR1 reads SQVTM; CDR2 reads ANQGSEA. Between the trimmed V and J ends, which lost 8 bases and 7 bases, there was a span of 17 bases. DNA of the CDR3: TGCAGCCTCCCCGGTGTACGAAGTGGCTACACCATC. Encoded protein: CSLPGVRSGYTI.

About this clonotype: A much larger clone lies one base from this, so it may be a read error. This chain uses TRBV7-8 with TRBJ2-1; D tentatively fits TRBD1 or TRBD2 (5 bases each). This CDR3 contains 16 residues. Germline lookup yields CDR1 SGHVS and CDR2 FQNEAQ. CDR3 region: CVSSPGRGFSYNEQFF. Here the CDR3 DNA reads TGTGTCAGCAGCCCAGGTCGGGGCTTTTCCTACAATGAGCAGTTCTTC.

In its sample, this clonotype was seen once. This chain links TRBV5-6 with TRBJ1-1; weak D call: TRBD1 (5 bases). Per the germline V gene, CDR1 is SGHDT and CDR2 is YYEEEE. V was shortened by 4 bases and J by 11 bases, with 15 bases between the two germline ends. The CDR3 is made up of 12 amino acids. The CDR3 DNA is TGTGCCAGCAGCCTCGACAGTGCCTGTGCTTTCTTT. It yields the protein CASSLDSACAFF.

Points on this clonotype: Sequence at one end of the junction differs from germline and may be a read error. The chain uses TRBV29-1 and TRBJ1-3; no firm D call. The CDR3 is 13 residues long. Germline CDR1 is SQVTM and CDR2 is ANQGSEA. CDR3 sequence (DNA): TGCAGCGTCTGGACTAACTCTAGAAACACCATGTATTTT. It encodes CSVWTNSRNTMYF.

This clonotype was seen a few times. This may stem from a read error, because a much larger clone lies one nucleotide away. The chain employs TRBV7-8 and TRBJ2-2, with TRBD2 as a possible D gene (5 bases). There are 15 residues in the CDR3. Germline CDR1 SGHVS, CDR2 FQNEAQ. The CDR3 nucleotides read TGTGCCAGCAGCTTCGCTAACGCGAACACCGGGAAGCTGTTTTTT. Protein: CASSFANANTGKLFF. The full variable domain, completed using reference TRBV7-8 and TRBJ2-2, is GAGVSQSPRYKVAKRGQDVALRCDPISGHVSLFWYQQALGQGPEFLTYFQNEAQLDKSGLPSDRFFAERPEGSVSTLKIQRTQQEDSAVYLCASSFANANTGKLFFGEGSRLTVL.

The chain couples TRBV4-1 to TRBJ2-5; weak D call: TRBD2 (5 bases). Germline values: CDR1 MGHRA, CDR2 YSYEKL. The CDR3 is 16 residues long. Trimming stripped 1 base from V and 5 bases from J, with 17 bases between. The CDR3 DNA reads TGCGCCAGCAGCCAAGCCAAGAGGAACGACTACGAGACCCAGTACTTC. Translating gives CASSQAKRNDYETQYF.

This clonotype was counted only a few times. Relative to the germline gene, one junction end is altered; a read error may explain this. The chain recombines TRBV10-2 with TRBJ1-4; 9 positions match TRBD1. From germline, CDR1 is WSHSY and CDR2 SAAADI. This CDR3 has 14 amino acids. This CDR3 is CASSKGQGSEKLLF. The CDR3 DNA follows: TGCGCCAGTAGTAAAGGACAGGGGTCTGAAAAACTGCTTTTT.

The CDR3 region has the DNA TGCAGTGCTCCAGGACTGGGGGAGGGAAACACCATATATTTT. Its protein is CSAPGLGEGNTIYF. The gene calls are TRBV20-1 and TRBJ1-3; D is possibly TRBD1 (5 bases). With 5 bases removed from V and 4 bases from J, the gap between germline ends came to 15 bases. The length of the CDR3 is 14 residues. Germline CDR1 and CDR2: DFQATT and SNEGSKA (reference sequence).

The chain recombines TRBV5-4 with TRBJ1-1, with D unclear. V lost 7 bases and J lost 13, with 17 bases in between. The germline gives CDR1 SGHNT, CDR2 YYREEE (reference sequence). The CDR3 covers 11 residues. For the CDR3, the DNA is TGTGCCAGCGGTTCCGGAGTTAAAGATTTCTTT. This sequence encodes CASGSGVKDFF.

Details on this clonotype: The conserved final phenylalanine or tryptophan is absent from the CDR3, which likely points to a read error. The chain recombines TRBV29-1 with TRBJ1-1; D is undetermined. The germline V gene encodes CDR1 SQVTM and CDR2 ANQGSEA. This CDR3 region has 11 residues. In DNA, the CDR3 is TGCAGCGTTGGTGAGAACACTGCAGCTTTCTGT. This codes for CSVGENTAAFC.

This clonotype has more than one count but fewer than ten. This clone may be a read error of a much larger clone one base away. No conserved phenylalanine or tryptophan ends this CDR3, so it is likely a read error. The rearrangement uses TRBV5-1 and TRBJ1-1; possibly TRBD1 for D (6 bases). The germline gives CDR1 SGHRS, CDR2 YFSETQ. Trimming stripped 3 bases from V and 1 base from J, with 13 bases between. This CDR3 has 15 residues. CDR3 sequence (DNA): TGCGCCAGCAGCTCTGGGAGGGGGAGGAACACTGAAGCTTTCCTT. Amino acids: CASSSGRGRNTEAFL.

This clonotype has a single count. Relative to the germline gene, one junction end is altered; a read error may explain this. CDR3 bases: TGTGCCAGCAGCTTAGGGACAGAGGGCACTGAAGCGTTCTTT. Its translation: CASSLGTEGTEAFF. This chain joins TRBV7-8 and TRBJ1-1; D is possibly TRBD1 (6 bases). The CDR3 contains 14 residues. Germline lookup yields CDR1 SGHVS and CDR2 FQNEAQ.

Notes on this clonotype: One end of the junction does not line up with germline, which may come from a read error. This sequence joins TRBV5-5 and TRBJ2-1; TRBD1 or TRBD2 may be the D gene (5 bases each). The CDR3 is 17 amino acids. CDR1 SGHKS and CDR2 YYEKEE come from the germline V gene (reference sequence). The DNA for the CDR3 is TGTGCCAACAGCTTACAGCTGGGACGGGCCGTTATTAATGAGCAGTTTTTC. Translated, it gives CANSLQLGRAVINEQFF. The whole variable domain, remainder taken from reference TRBV5-5 and TRBJ2-1, is DAGVTQSPTHLIKTRGQQVTLRCSPISGHKSVSWYQQVLGQGPQFIFQYYEKEERGRGNFPDRFSARQFPNYSSELNVNALLLGDSALYLCANSLQLGRAVINEQFFGPGTRLTVL.

This clonotype was seen a handful of times. A read error may produce the germline difference seen at one junction end. This rearrangement joins TRBV20-1 to TRBJ1-5; a possible D gene is TRBD1 (5 bases). CDR3 length: 12 amino acids. Germline loops: CDR1 DFQATT, CDR2 SNEGSKA (reference sequence). DNA for the CDR3: TGCAGTGCTGCGGTAGGGGATCAGCCCCTGCGTTTT. The encoded protein is CSAAVGDQPLRF.

V usage is TRBV11-1 and J usage is TRBJ2-1; possible D gene TRBD2, 5 bases. V lost 4 bases, J lost 16 bases, and 29 bases lay in between. Germline V CDR1 and CDR2: SGHAT, FQDESV (reference sequence). The CDR3 is made up of 16 amino acids. CDR3 in amino acids: CASSSSLSSSYNGHFF. The DNA of the CDR3 is TGTGCCAGCAGCTCAAGCCTATCTAGCTCCTACAATGGGCATTTCTTC. The variable domain in full, completed from reference TRBV11-1 and TRBJ2-1, reads EAEVAQSPRYKITEKSQAVAFWCDPISGHATLYWYRQILGQGPELLVQFQDESVVDDSQLPKDRFSAERLKGVDSTLKIQPAELGDSAMYLCASSSSLSSSYNGHFFGPGTRLTVL.

To note about this clonotype: The CDR3 carries no conserved terminal phenylalanine or tryptophan, so it likely arises from a read error. The V and J genes are TRBV5-6 and TRBJ2-3; D not certain. The V gene's germline CDR1 is SGHDT and CDR2 YYEEEE. The CDR3 sequence is 14 residues long. DNA for the CDR3: TGTGCCAGCAGCTTGAGTGGCAGAACAGAAACGCAGTATTCT. Amino acid sequence: CASSLSGRTETQYS.

For this clonotype: One junction end does not reproduce the germline sequence, and a read error may be involved. The J gene is TRBJ2-7, the V gene TRBV6-6; the D gene could be TRBD1 or TRBD2 (5 bases each). CDR1 and CDR2 (germline): MNHNY, SVGAGI (reference sequence). The CDR3 is 13 residues long. The CDR3 spells CASSYGTLYDQYF. In DNA, the CDR3 is TGTGCCAGTAGTTACGGGACCCTTTACGATCAGTACTTC.

Notes on this clonotype: A much larger clone sits a single nucleotide away, making a read error possible. The chain couples TRBV21-1 to TRBJ2-4; the table's D call TRBD2 went unverified against the DNA. TRBV21-1 counts as a pseudogene. CDR3 length: 19 amino acids. As DNA, the CDR3 is TGTGCCAGCAGCAAAGGACATCGGAGGATCGTGTTAGTCAAAAACATTCAGTACTTC. Its protein is CASSKGHRRIVLVKNIQYF.

On this clonotype itself: This likely comes from a read error, as the CDR3 has no conserved phenylalanine or tryptophan at its end. The DNA is left out, because the CDR3 cannot be placed on it with certainty; the CDR3 is given as TCRdb lists it. Here the CDR3 reads CASSQEGIGGYTV. The chain carries TRBV4-2 and TRBJ1-2. Germline CDR1 and CDR2: LGHNA and YNFKEQ. A total of 13 residues make up the CDR3, ends included.

CDR3: CASSTPRRSVEQFF. The CDR3 DNA reads TGTGCCAGCAGCACACCTCGGCGGTCAGTGGAGCAGTTCTTC. The V call is TRBV6-2 or TRBV6-3, the J call TRBJ2-1, with no clear D. The germline V gene has CDR1 MNHEY and CDR2 SVGEGT. Deletions cut 6 bases from V and 10 bases from J, with 19 bases between. The CDR3 is made up of 14 amino acids.

The chain joins TRBV6-5 to TRBJ2-1, with D possibly TRBD2 on 5 matching bases. This CDR3 has 15 amino acids. Germline V gene lookup returns CDR1 MNHEY and CDR2 SVGAGI. Trimming shortened V by 7 bases and J by 9 bases, and 22 bases separated the two germline ends. CDR3 DNA sequence: TGTGCCAGCAATGTGAGGGCTGGCGGGCTTAGTGAGCAGTTCTTC. This encodes CASNVRAGGLSEQFF.

In the case of this clonotype: A junction end diverges from the germline sequence, so it may reflect a read error. This chain uses TRBV20-1 with TRBJ2-1; 9 bases are a match to TRBD2. Germline assignment: CDR1 DFQATT and CDR2 SNEGSKA (reference sequence). The length of the CDR3 is 17 residues. CDR3: CSARDGGSGSLPAEEFF. CDR3 nucleotide sequence: TGCAGTGCTAGAGATGGGGGTAGCGGGAGTCTACCGGCTGAGGAGTTCTTC.

Comments on this clonotype: The conserved closing phenylalanine or tryptophan is absent in this CDR3, likely reflecting a read error. The genes are TRBV20-1 and TRBJ2-1; TRBD2 matches 11 bases. CDR1 is DFQATT and CDR2 is SNEGSKA in the germline V gene (reference sequence). This CDR3 contains 13 residues. The CDR3 is CSATSGRHNEQFL. The CDR3, as DNA: TGCAGCGCAACTAGCGGGAGACACAATGAGCAGTTCTTA.

On this clonotype itself: A read error may account for a junction end that differs from germline. The rearrangement joins TRBV4-3 to TRBJ2-3; TRBD1 matches 11 bases. The CDR3 sequence is 16 residues long. Germline assignment: CDR1 LGHNA and CDR2 YSLEER. This chain's CDR3 is CASSQEWTGGAVTQYF. The CDR3 coding sequence is TGCGCTAGCAGTCAAGAATGGACAGGGGGCGCAGTTACGCAGTATTTT.

In the case of this clonotype: The missing conserved phenylalanine or tryptophan at the end of this CDR3 makes a read error likely. This chain uses TRBV6-5 with TRBJ1-3; D ambiguous. The CDR3 is 15 residues long. Germline V gene data show CDR1 as MNHEY and CDR2 as SVGAGI. CDR3 region: CASSFTGPKGRTIYY. CDR3 nucleotide sequence: TGTGCCAGTAGTTTTACCGGGCCAAAAGGTCGCACCATATATTAT.

Of note for this clonotype: Its ends do not fully match the called genes, so a read error is possible. The V gene is TRBV11-2, the J gene TRBJ2-5; 7 bases fit TRBD1. The CDR3 totals 15 residues. Looked up from germline, CDR1 is SGHAT and CDR2 is FQNNGV. For the CDR3, the DNA is TGTGTCAGCAGCTTTAGGACAGGATTCCAAGATAGCCAGTACTTC. Translating it yields CVSSFRTGFQDSQYF.

This CDR3 is CTVRDSSCSTDTQYF. The CDR3 DNA follows: TGCACTGTTAGAGATTCGAGCTGTAGCACAGATACGCAGTATTTT. V and J are TRBV20-1 and TRBJ2-3; no firm D call. Germline values: CDR1 DFQATT, CDR2 SNEGSKA (reference sequence). This CDR3 region has 15 residues.

Concerning this clonotype itself: The CDR3 end shows no conserved phenylalanine or tryptophan, and so a read error is likely. The V call is TRBV10-3, the J call TRBJ2-2; perhaps TRBD2 as D (7 bases). The CDR3 covers 14 residues. CDR1 ENHRY and CDR2 SYGVKD come from the germline V gene. The CDR3 nucleotides are TGTGCCATCTCAAGCGGGACACTTATCGGGGAACTGTTTCTT. Amino acids: CAISSGTLIGELFL.

With respect to this clonotype: At one boundary the junction diverges from the germline segment, which might be a read error. This chain links TRBV7-8 with TRBJ1-4; D might be TRBD1 (6 bases). CDR1 and CDR2 (germline): SGHVS, FQNEAQ. This CDR3 is built from 18 residues. Here the CDR3 reads CASSPRGALLPGGVKLLF. The CDR3 region has the DNA TGTGCCAGCAGCCCGCGGGGGGCTCTTCTCCCGGGAGGGGTAAAACTGCTTTTT.